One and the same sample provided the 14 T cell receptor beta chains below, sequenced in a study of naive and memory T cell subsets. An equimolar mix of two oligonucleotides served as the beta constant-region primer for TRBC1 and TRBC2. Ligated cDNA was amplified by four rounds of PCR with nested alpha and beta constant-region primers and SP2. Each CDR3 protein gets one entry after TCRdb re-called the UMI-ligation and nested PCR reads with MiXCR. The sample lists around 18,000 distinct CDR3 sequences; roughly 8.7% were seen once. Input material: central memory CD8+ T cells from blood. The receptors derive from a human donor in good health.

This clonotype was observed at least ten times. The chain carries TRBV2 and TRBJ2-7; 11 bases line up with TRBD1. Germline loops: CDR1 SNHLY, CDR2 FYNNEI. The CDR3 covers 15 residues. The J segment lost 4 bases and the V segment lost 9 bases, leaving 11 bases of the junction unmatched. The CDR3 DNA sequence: TGTGCCAGGGGAACCAGGGACAGGGGGGGTTACGAGCAGTACTTC. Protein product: CARGTRDRGGYEQYF.

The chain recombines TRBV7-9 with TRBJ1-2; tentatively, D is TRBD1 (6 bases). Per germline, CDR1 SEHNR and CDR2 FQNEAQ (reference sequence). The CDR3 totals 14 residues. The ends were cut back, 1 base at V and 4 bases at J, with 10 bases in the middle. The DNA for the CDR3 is TGTGCCAGCAGCTTAGGACAGGATATCTATGGCTACACCTTC. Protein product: CASSLGQDIYGYTF.

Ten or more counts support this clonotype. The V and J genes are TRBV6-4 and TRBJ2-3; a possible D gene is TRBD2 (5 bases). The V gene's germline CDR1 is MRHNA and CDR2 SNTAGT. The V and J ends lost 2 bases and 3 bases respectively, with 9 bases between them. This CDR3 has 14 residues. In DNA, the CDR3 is TGTGCCAGCAGTGACGAGGGAGAAACAGATACGCAGTATTTT. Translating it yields CASSDEGETDTQYF.

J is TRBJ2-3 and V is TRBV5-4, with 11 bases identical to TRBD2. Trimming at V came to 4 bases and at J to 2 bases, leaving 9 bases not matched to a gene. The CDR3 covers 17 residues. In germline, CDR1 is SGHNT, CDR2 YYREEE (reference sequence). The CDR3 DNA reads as TGTGCCAGCAGCCTTTTTATAGCGGGAGGGCTCACAGATACGCAGTATTTT. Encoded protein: CASSLFIAGGLTDTQYF.

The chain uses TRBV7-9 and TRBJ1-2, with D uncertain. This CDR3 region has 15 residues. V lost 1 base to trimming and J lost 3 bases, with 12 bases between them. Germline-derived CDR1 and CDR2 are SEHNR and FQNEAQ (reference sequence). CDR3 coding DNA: TGTGCCAGCAGCTTAGGCGGAGAGTATGACTATGGCTACACCTTC. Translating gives CASSLGGEYDYGYTF.

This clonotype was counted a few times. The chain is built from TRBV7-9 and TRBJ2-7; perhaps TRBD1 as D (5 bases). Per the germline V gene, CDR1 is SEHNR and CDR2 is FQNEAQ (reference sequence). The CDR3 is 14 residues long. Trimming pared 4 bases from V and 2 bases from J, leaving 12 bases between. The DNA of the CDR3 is TGTGCCAGCAGCTCCCCCGGACACCCCTACGAGCAGTACTTC. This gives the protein CASSSPGHPYEQYF.

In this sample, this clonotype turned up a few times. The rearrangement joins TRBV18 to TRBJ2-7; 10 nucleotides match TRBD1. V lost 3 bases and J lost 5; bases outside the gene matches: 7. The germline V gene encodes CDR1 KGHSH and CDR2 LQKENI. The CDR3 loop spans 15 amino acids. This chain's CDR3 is CASSPPGQGFNEQYF. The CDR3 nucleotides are TGTGCCAGCTCACCTCCGGGACAGGGGTTCAACGAGCAGTACTTC.

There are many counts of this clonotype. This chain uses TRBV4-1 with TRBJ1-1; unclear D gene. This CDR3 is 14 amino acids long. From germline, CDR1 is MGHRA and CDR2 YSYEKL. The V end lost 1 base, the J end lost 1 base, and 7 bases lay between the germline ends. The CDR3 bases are TGCGCCAGCAGCCAAGGGTGGGGGAACACTGAAGCTTTCTTT. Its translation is CASSQGWGNTEAFF.

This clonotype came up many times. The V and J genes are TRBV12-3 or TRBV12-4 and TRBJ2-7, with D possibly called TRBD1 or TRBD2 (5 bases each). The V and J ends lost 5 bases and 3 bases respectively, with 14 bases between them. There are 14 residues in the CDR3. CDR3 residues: CASSPGTIHYEQYF. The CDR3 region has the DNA TGTGCCAGCAGTCCCGGGACCATCCACTACGAGCAGTACTTC.

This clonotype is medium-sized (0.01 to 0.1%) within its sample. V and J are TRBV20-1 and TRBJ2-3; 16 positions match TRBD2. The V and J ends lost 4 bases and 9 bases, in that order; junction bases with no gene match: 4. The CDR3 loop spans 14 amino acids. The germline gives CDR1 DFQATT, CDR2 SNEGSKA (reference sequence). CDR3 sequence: CSAKGLAGGLTQYF. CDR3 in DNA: TGCAGTGCTAAGGGACTAGCGGGAGGGTTAACGCAGTATTTT.

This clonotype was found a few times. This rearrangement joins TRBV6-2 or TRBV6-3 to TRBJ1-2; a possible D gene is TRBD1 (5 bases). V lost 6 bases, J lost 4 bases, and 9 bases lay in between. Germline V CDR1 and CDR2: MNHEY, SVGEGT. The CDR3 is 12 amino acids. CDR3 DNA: TGTGCCAGCAGCCCGGACATCTATGGCTACACCTTC. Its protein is CASSPDIYGYTF.

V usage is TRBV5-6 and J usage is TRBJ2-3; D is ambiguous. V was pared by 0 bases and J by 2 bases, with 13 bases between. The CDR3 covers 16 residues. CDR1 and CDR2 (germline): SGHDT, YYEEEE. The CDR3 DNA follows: TGTGCCAGCAGCTTGGAACCCGGGCGCCACACAGATACGCAGTATTTT. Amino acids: CASSLEPGRHTDTQYF.

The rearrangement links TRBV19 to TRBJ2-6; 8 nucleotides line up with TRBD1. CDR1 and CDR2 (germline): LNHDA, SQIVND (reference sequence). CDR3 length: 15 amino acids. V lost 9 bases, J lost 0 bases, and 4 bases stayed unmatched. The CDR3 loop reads CASGTGGSGANVLTF. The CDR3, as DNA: TGTGCCAGCGGGACAGGTGGCTCTGGGGCCAACGTCCTGACTTTC.

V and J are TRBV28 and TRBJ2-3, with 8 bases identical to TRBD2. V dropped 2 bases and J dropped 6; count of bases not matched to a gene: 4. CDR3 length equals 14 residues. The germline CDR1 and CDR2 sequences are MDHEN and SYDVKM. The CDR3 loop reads CASSLIVAGDTQYF. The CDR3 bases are TGTGCCAGCAGTTTAATTGTAGCGGGGGATACGCAGTATTTT.